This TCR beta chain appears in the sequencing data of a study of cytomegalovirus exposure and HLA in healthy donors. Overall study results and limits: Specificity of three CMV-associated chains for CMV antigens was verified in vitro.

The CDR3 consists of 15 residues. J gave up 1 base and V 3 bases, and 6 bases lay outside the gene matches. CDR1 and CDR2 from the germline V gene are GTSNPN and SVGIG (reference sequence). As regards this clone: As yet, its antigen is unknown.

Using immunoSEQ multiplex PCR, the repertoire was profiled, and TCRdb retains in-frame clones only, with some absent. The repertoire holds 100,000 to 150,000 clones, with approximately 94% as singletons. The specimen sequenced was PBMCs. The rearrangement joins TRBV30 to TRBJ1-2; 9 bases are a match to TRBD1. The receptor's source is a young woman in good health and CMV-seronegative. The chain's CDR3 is CAWSPPGQGNYGYTF. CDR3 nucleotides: TGTGCCTGGAGCCCCCCGGGACAGGGTAACTATGGCTACACCTTC. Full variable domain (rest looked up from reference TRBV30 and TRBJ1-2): SQTIHQWPATLVQPVGSPLSLECTVEGTSNPNLYWYRQAAGRGLQLLFYSVGIGQISSEVPQNLSASRPQDRQFILSSKKLLLSDSGFYLCAWSPPGQGNYGYTFGSGTRLTVV.